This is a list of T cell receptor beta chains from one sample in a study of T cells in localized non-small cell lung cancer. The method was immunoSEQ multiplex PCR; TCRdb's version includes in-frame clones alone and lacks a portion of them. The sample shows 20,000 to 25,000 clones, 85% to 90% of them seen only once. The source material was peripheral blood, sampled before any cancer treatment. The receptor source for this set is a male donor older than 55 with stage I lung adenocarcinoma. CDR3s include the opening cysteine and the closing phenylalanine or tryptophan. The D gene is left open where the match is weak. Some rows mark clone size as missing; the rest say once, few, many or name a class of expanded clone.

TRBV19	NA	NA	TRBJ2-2	TGTGCCATCCTAGGCAGGGGAGAGGGGGAGCTGTTTTTT	CAILGRGEGELFF
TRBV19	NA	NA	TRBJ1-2	TGTGCCAGTAGTATGAGGGAAATCTATGGCTACACCTTC	CASSMREIYGYTF
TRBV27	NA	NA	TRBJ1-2	TGTGCCAGCAGTCAGGACATTAACTATGGCTACACCTTC	CASSQDINYGYTF
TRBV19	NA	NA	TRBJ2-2	TGTGCCAGTAGTATGGTGACCGGGGAGCTGTTTTTT	CASSMVTGELFF
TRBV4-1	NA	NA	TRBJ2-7	TGCGCCAGCAGCCAAGAGCCACTCTACGAGCAGTACTTC	CASSQEPLYEQYF
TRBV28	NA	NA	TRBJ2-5	TGTGCCAGCAGTTTTTCACAGCCTCAAGAGACCCAGTACTTC	CASSFSQPQETQYF
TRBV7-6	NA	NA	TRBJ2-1	TGTGCCAGCAGCTTAGCCGGGGGTTATTACAATGAGCAGTTCTTC	CASSLAGGYYNEQFF
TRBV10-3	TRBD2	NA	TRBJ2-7	TGTGCCATCACTTCTTCTACTAGCGGCCCCTACGAGCAGTACTTC	CAITSSTSGPYEQYF
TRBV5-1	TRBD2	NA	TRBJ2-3	TGCGCCAGCAGCTTGGTGTCGGGGGGAACAGATACGCAGTATTTT	CASSLVSGGTDTQYF
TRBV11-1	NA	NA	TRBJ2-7	TGTGCCAGCAGCCCACGAGGCCCCTACGAGCAGTACTTC	CASSPRGPYEQYF
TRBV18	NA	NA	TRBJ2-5	TGTGCCAGCTCACCACCGAGCCAGGGGAATAGGCGGGAGACCCAGTACTTC	CASSPPSQGNRRETQYF
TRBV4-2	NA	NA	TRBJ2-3	TGTGCCAGCAGCCCCCGGCAGGAAAACACAGATACGCAGTATTTT	CASSPRQENTDTQYF
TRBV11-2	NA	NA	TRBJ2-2	TGTGCCAGCAGCACGCCACCAAATGGCGGAACGAACACCGGGGAGCTGTTTTTT	CASSTPPNGGTNTGELFF
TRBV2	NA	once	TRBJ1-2	TGTGCCAGCAGTGAGGGGTGGGAAAACTATGGCTACACCTTC	CASSEGWENYGYTF
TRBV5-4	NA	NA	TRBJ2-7	TGTGCCAGCAGCCAACGACTAAGCTCCTACGAGCAGTACTTC	CASSQRLSSYEQYF
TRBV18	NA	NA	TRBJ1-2	TGTGCCAGCTCACCACTTGCCGCCGAGGGGGTCGGCTACACCTTC	CASSPLAAEGVGYTF
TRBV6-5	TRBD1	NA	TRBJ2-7	TGTGCCAGCAGTTACGGGCAGGGGGACTACGAGCAGTACTTC	CASSYGQGDYEQYF
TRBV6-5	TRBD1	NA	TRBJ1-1	TGTGCCAGCAGTACCGGGACAGCGAACACTGAAGCTTTCTTT	CASSTGTANTEAFF
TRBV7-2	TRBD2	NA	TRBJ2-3	TGTGCCAGCAGCTTGGAGCGGGAGGGCACAGATACGCAGTATTTT	CASSLEREGTDTQYF
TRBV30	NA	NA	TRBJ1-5	TGTGCCTGGAGTGGGGGGGCAGGGGCCCAGCCCCAGCATTTT	CAWSGGAGAQPQHF
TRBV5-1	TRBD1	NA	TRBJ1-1	TGCGCCAGCAGCGCCAGACAGGGGGCTTACACTGAAGCTTTCTTT	CASSARQGAYTEAFF
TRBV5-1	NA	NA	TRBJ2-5	TGCGCCAGCAGCTTGGTCTCAGCTCTCGAGACCCAGTACTTC	CASSLVSALETQYF
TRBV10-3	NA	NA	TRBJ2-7	TGTGCCGTTAACAGCCGGGACCCAGCCTACGAGCAGTACTTC	CAVNSRDPAYEQYF
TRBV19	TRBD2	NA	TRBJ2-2	TGTGCCAGTAGTATAGGCCTAGCGGGGGGGCTTGTCACCGGGGAGCTGTTTTTT	CASSIGLAGGLVTGELFF
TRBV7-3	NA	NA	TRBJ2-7	TGTGCCAGCAGCCCGCCGGGTCCATTGACCTACGAGCAGTACTTC	CASSPPGPLTYEQYF
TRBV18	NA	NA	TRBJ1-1	TGTGCCAGCTCTGGCACAGCGAAGAACACTGAAGCTTTCTTT	CASSGTAKNTEAFF
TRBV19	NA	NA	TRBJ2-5	TGTGCCAGTAGTATATCAGGGAGGCAAGAGACCCAGTACTTC	CASSISGRQETQYF